The clone carrying this T cell receptor (beta chain) came up a few times. What it binds is unknown. Germline V gene data show CDR1 as SGHTA and CDR2 as FQGNSA. The CDR3 length is 16 residues. J lost 3 bases, V lost 2 bases, and 8 bases had no gene match. The data are from a study of blood T cells in healthy people across ages. Study-wide results and limits: Among T cells, TCR beta diversity per million cells dropped roughly linearly as age rose. Estimates based on one million T cells were treated as lower bounds.

A sample-barcoded 5' primer and a J-beta primer mix were used in a second PCR of about 7 to 12 cycles. In TCRdb, the 5' RACE reads were re-called with MiXCR into one record per CDR3 protein. The sample has 650,000 to 800,000 distinct CDR3 sequences, roughly 44% seen once. Ranging in age from roughly 6 to 90, the donors were healthy Caucasian individuals from Russia. The amount of total RNA extracted per sample was at least 5 micrograms. The V gene is TRBV7-2, the J gene TRBJ2-7; TRBD1 agrees at 9 bases. This sequence was found in a man aged 55 to 70 in good health. The sequenced sample consisted of blood. CDR3: CASSLSAGQGLYEQYF. CDR3 bases: TGTGCCAGCAGCTTATCGGCGGGACAGGGCCTCTACGAGCAGTACTTC.